What follows describes a single T cell receptor beta chain. What it binds is unknown. Trimming left V 0 bases short and J 5 bases short, with 12 bases between. Germline V lookup: CDR1 SGHRS, CDR2 YFSETQ. This CDR3 comprises 14 residues. The data derive from a study of cytomegalovirus exposure and HLA in healthy donors. Study outcomes and limitations: Earlier analysis found most TCR beta V segments productive about 90% or about 30% of the time.

Both 60 Vbeta primers and 13 Jbeta primers went into the PCR. Clones were read by immunoSEQ multiplex PCR, and TCRdb kept only the in-frame ones, dropping some. The table has around 130,000 clones, around three quarters seen once; the top ten hold roughly 5.5%. The chain links TRBV5-1 to TRBJ2-7; D might be TRBD2 (7 bases). This TCR was recovered from a man younger than 45 in good health and CMV-seronegative. The source material was PBMCs. DNA of the CDR3: TGCGCCAGCAGCTTGGGGCAAGGGGGGGACGAGCAGTACTTC. This codes for CASSLGQGGDEQYF.